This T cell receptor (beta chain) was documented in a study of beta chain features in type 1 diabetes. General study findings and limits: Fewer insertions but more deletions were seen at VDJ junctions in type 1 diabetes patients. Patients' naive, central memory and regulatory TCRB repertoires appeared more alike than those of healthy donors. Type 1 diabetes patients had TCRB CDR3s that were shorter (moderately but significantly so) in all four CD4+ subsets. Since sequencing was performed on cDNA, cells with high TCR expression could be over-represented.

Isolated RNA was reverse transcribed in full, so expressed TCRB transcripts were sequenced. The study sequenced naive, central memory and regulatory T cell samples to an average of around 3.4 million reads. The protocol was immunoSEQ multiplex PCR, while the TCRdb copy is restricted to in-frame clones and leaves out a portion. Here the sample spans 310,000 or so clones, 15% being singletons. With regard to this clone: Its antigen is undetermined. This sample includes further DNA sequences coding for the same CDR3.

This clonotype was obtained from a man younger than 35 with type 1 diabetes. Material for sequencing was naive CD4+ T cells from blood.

The CDR3: CAIRRLADNEQFF. CDR3 DNA sequence: TGTGCCATCAGGAGACTAGCGGACAATGAGCAGTTCTTC. V usage is TRBV10-3 and J usage is TRBJ2-1; 9 nucleotides line up with TRBD2. Trimming cost V 6 bases and J 5 bases; bases outside gene matches: 2. The CDR3 is 13 amino acids. CDR1 ENHRY and CDR2 SYGVKD come from the germline V gene.